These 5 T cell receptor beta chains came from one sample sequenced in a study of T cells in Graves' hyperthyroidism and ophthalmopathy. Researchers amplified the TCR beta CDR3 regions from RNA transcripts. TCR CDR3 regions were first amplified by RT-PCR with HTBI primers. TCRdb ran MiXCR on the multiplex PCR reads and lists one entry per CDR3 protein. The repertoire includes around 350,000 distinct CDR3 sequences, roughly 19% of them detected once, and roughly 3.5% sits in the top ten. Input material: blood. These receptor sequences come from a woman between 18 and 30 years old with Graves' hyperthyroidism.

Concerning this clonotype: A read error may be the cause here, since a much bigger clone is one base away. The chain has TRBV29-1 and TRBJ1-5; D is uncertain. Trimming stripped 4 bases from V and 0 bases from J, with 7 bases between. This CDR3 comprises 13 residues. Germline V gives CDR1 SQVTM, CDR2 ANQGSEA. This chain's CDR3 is CSVAEDSNQPQHF. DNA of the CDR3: TGCAGCGTTGCAGAGGATAGCAATCAGCCCCAGCATTTT.

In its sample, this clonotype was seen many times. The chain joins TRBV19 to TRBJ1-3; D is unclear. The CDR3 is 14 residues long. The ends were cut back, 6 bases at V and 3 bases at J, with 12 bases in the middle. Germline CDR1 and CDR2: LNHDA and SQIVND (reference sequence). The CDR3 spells CASSATFLGNTIYF. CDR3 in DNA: TGTGCCAGTAGCGCTACTTTTCTTGGAAACACCATATATTTT.

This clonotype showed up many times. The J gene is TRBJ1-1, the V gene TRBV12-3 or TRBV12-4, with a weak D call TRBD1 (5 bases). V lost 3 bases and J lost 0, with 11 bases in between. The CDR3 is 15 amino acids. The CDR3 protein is CASSLTVRMNTEAFF. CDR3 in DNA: TGTGCCAGCAGTTTGACAGTACGCATGAACACTGAAGCTTTCTTT.

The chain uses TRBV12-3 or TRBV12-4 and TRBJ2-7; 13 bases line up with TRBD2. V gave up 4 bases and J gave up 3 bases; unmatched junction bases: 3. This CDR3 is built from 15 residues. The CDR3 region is CASSSRLAGGYEQYF. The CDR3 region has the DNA TGTGCCAGCAGTTCCCGACTAGCGGGGGGCTACGAGCAGTACTTC.

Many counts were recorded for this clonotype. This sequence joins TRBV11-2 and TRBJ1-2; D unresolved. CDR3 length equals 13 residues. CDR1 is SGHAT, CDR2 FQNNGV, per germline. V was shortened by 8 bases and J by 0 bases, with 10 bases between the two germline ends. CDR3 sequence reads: CASAKQTNYGYTF. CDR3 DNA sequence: TGTGCCAGCGCAAAGCAGACTAACTATGGCTACACCTTC.